Below, one T cell receptor (beta chain) is given with its context. The antigen remains undetermined. The germline gives CDR1 SGHRS, CDR2 YFSETQ. The CDR3 is 13 amino acids. V lost 2 bases to trimming and J lost 4 bases, with 8 bases between them. This sample is part of a study of cytomegalovirus exposure and HLA in healthy donors. Findings and limits, study-wide: Altogether, 164 TCR beta chains were recorded as cytomegalovirus-associated.

This table comes from immunoSEQ multiplex PCR, and its TCRdb copy is limited to in-frame clones, with some not included. Among tens of thousands of clones listed, approximately 88% were seen once. The receptor's source is a woman between 18 and 29 years old in good health and CMV-seronegative. Sequencing was done on a sample of PBMCs. The rearrangement links TRBV5-1 to TRBJ2-3; tentatively, D is TRBD2 (6 bases). CDR3 protein: CASSFGEADTQYF. The CDR3 DNA reads as TGCGCCAGCAGCTTTGGGGAGGCAGATACGCAGTATTTT.